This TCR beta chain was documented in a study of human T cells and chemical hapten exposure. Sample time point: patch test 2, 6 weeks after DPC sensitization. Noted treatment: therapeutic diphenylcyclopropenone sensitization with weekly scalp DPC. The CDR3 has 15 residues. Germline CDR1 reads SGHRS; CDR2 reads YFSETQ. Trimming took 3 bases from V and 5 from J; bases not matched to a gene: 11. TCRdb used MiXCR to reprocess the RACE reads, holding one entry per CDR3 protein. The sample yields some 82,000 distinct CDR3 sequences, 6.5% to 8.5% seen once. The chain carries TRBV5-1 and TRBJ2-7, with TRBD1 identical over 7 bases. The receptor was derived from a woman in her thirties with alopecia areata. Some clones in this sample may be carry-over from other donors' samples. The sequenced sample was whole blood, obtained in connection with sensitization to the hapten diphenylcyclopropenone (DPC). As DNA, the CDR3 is TGCGCCAGCAGCTCCGGTAGACAGGGCAGCGACGAGCAGTACTTC. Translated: CASSSGRQGSDEQYF.